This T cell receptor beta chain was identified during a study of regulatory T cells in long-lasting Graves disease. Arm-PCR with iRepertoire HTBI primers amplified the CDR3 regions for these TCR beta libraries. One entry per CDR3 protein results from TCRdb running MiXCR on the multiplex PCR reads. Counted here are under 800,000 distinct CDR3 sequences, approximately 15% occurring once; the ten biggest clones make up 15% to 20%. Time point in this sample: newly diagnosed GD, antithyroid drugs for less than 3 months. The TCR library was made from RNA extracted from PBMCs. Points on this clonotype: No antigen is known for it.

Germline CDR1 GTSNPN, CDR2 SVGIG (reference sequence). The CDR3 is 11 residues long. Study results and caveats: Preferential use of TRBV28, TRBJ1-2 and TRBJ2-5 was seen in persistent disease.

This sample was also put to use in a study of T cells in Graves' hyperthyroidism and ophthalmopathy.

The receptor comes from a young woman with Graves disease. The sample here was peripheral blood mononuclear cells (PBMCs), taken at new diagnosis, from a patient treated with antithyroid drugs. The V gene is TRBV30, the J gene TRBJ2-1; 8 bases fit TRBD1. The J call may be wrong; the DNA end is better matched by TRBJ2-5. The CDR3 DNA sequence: TGTGCCTGGGGACAGGGTAAGACCCAGTACTTC. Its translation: CAWGQGKTQYF.